This is a list of T cell receptor beta chains from one sample in a study of blood T cell repertoires in COVID-19. Generated by immunoSEQ multiplex PCR, the TCRdb table keeps only in-frame clones and is missing some. The sample has over 200,000 clones, roughly 84% seen once; the top ten hold approximately 2.3%. The sample was peripheral blood. All receptors derive from a man aged 35-49 years who had recovered from COVID-19. Both conserved end residues are part of each CDR3. The order of the fields is CDR3 protein, CDR3 DNA, J gene, V gene, D gene, clone size. D genes are given only for firm matches. The size of a clone is reported for some rows only, either as once, few or many, or as a class for expanded clones.

CDR3 protein: CASSWETAGPQHF; CDR3 DNA: TGTGCCAGCAGCTGGGAGACAGCGGGGCCCCAGCATTTT; J gene: TRBJ1-5; V gene: TRBV5-5; D gene: -; clone size: -
CDR3 protein: CASSFEVAEAFF; CDR3 DNA: TGTGCCAGCAGCTTTGAGGTGGCTGAAGCTTTCTTT; J gene: TRBJ1-1; V gene: TRBV5-6; D gene: -; clone size: -
CDR3 protein: CASRWQGGYGYTF; CDR3 DNA: TGTGCCAGCAGATGGCAGGGCGGCTATGGCTACACCTTC; J gene: TRBJ1-2; V gene: TRBV7-9; D gene: -; clone size: -
CDR3 protein: CASRLDSDTEAFF; CDR3 DNA: TGTGCCAGCAGGTTGGACAGTGATACTGAAGCTTTCTTT; J gene: TRBJ1-1; V gene: TRBV5-8; D gene: -; clone size: -
CDR3 protein: CASSWGQNTGELFF; CDR3 DNA: TGTGCCAGCAGTTGGGGACAGAACACCGGGGAGCTGTTTTTT; J gene: TRBJ2-2; V gene: TRBV27; D gene: -; clone size: -
CDR3 protein: CASSLGRSAGGTDTQYF; CDR3 DNA: TGTGCCAGCAGCTTAGGGCGCTCGGCGGGCGGCACAGATACGCAGTATTTT; J gene: TRBJ2-3; V gene: TRBV11-2; D gene: -; clone size: -
CDR3 protein: CASSIGTGTSNEQFF; CDR3 DNA: TGTGCCAGTAGTATAGGGACCGGGACTAGCAATGAACAGTTCTTC; J gene: TRBJ2-1; V gene: TRBV19; D gene: TRBD2; clone size: -
CDR3 protein: CASSIGQGGGNQPQHF; CDR3 DNA: TGCGCCAGCAGCATAGGACAGGGCGGCGGCAATCAGCCCCAGCATTTT; J gene: TRBJ1-5; V gene: TRBV5-1; D gene: TRBD1; clone size: -
CDR3 protein: CASSVGGGQGQETQYF; CDR3 DNA: TGTGCCAGCAGCGTAGGGGGAGGACAGGGCCAAGAGACCCAGTACTTC; J gene: TRBJ2-5; V gene: TRBV9; D gene: TRBD1; clone size: -
CDR3 protein: CASSLAGDSLGYTF; CDR3 DNA: TGCGCCAGCAGCTTGGCCGGGGACAGTTTAGGCTACACCTTC; J gene: TRBJ1-2; V gene: TRBV5-1; D gene: TRBD1; clone size: few
CDR3 protein: CASSEVGREGNTEAFF; CDR3 DNA: TGTGCCAGCAGTGAAGTGGGGCGAGAAGGGAACACTGAAGCTTTCTTT; J gene: TRBJ1-1; V gene: TRBV2; D gene: -; clone size: -
CDR3 protein: CASSRQGSGGAYEQYF; CDR3 DNA: TGTGCCAGCAGCCGCCAAGGTAGCGGGGGGGCATACGAGCAGTACTTC; J gene: TRBJ2-7; V gene: TRBV11-2; D gene: TRBD2; clone size: -
CDR3 protein: CASSVGPLLAGGTNTGELFF; CDR3 DNA: TGTGCCAGCAGCGTAGGCCCCCTACTAGCGGGGGGGACGAACACCGGGGAGCTGTTTTTT; J gene: TRBJ2-2; V gene: TRBV9; D gene: TRBD2; clone size: -
CDR3 protein: CASSAFRVTSTDTQYF; CDR3 DNA: TGTGCCAGCTCAGCTTTCCGGGTCACCAGCACAGATACGCAGTATTTT; J gene: TRBJ2-3; V gene: TRBV18; D gene: -; clone size: -
CDR3 protein: CASSTYRGGDTQYF; CDR3 DNA: TGTGCCAGTAGTACCTACAGAGGAGGAGATACGCAGTATTTT; J gene: TRBJ2-3; V gene: TRBV19; D gene: -; clone size: -
CDR3 protein: CASSQGLGGGNTEAFF; CDR3 DNA: TGTGCCAGCAGCCAGGGGTTAGGGGGCGGTAACACTGAAGCTTTCTTT; J gene: TRBJ1-1; V gene: TRBV11-2; D gene: TRBD1; clone size: -
CDR3 protein: CASRLLGQGYGYTF; CDR3 DNA: TGTGCCAGCAGACTTCTTGGACAGGGGTATGGCTACACCTTC; J gene: TRBJ1-2; V gene: TRBV2; D gene: TRBD1; clone size: few
CDR3 protein: CASSLGGAALNEQFF; CDR3 DNA: TGCGCCAGCAGCTTGGGCGGGGCGGCCCTCAATGAGCAGTTCTTC; J gene: TRBJ2-1; V gene: TRBV5-1; D gene: -; clone size: -
CDR3 protein: CASTQGPVRGYTF; CDR3 DNA: TGTGCCAGCACCCAGGGCCCGGTAAGGGGCTACACCTTC; J gene: TRBJ1-2; V gene: TRBV12-3/TRBV12-4; D gene: -; clone size: once
CDR3 protein: CASGLVLGGVNEQFF; CDR3 DNA: TGTGCTAGTGGTTTGGTACTGGGCGGGGTCAATGAGCAGTTCTTC; J gene: TRBJ2-1; V gene: TRBV12-5; D gene: -; clone size: -
CDR3 protein: CASSLAHRQALNEKLFF; CDR3 DNA: TGTGCCAGCAGCTTAGCGCATCGGCAGGCCCTAAATGAAAAACTGTTTTTT; J gene: TRBJ1-4; V gene: TRBV7-8; D gene: -; clone size: -
CDR3 protein: CASSLGTGGSDTQYF; CDR3 DNA: TGTGCCAGCAGCTTAGGTACGGGGGGGTCAGATACGCAGTATTTT; J gene: TRBJ2-3; V gene: TRBV7-2; D gene: TRBD2; clone size: -
CDR3 protein: CASSQEVGSAKGQEEYGYTF; CDR3 DNA: TGTGCCAGCAGCCAAGAGGTCGGAAGCGCAAAGGGACAGGAAGAATATGGCTACACCTTC; J gene: TRBJ1-2; V gene: TRBV14; D gene: TRBD1; clone size: -
CDR3 protein: CASSIDSLGPQHF; CDR3 DNA: TGTGCCAGCAGCATCGACAGCCTTGGGCCCCAGCATTTT; J gene: TRBJ1-5; V gene: TRBV7-2; D gene: -; clone size: once
CDR3 protein: CASSRDTGSYEQYF; CDR3 DNA: TGCGCCAGCAGTCGTGATACAGGCTCCTACGAGCAGTACTTC; J gene: TRBJ2-7; V gene: TRBV4-1; D gene: -; clone size: -
CDR3 protein: CAISEVTGPGELFF; CDR3 DNA: TGTGCCATCAGTGAAGTGACAGGGCCCGGGGAGCTGTTTTTT; J gene: TRBJ2-2; V gene: TRBV10-3; D gene: TRBD1; clone size: -
CDR3 protein: CASSSRDWMDEQFF; CDR3 DNA: TGTGCCAGCAGTTCCAGGGACTGGATGGATGAGCAGTTCTTC; J gene: TRBJ2-1; V gene: TRBV27; D gene: -; clone size: many
CDR3 protein: CASSPLLGGSNEQFF; CDR3 DNA: TGTGCCAGCTCACCCCTACTAGGGGGTTCGAATGAGCAGTTCTTC; J gene: TRBJ2-1; V gene: TRBV18; D gene: -; clone size: -
CDR3 protein: CASSYDTGGNYGYTF; CDR3 DNA: TGTGCCAGCAGCTACGACACAGGGGGTAACTATGGCTACACCTTC; J gene: TRBJ1-2; V gene: TRBV7-2; D gene: TRBD1; clone size: -
CDR3 protein: CASSPRGRSGYEQYF; CDR3 DNA: TGTGCCAGCAGCCCAAGGGGTCGTAGTGGGTACGAGCAGTACTTC; J gene: TRBJ2-7; V gene: TRBV7-2; D gene: -; clone size: -
CDR3 protein: CASSYSSPYEQYF; CDR3 DNA: TGTGCCAGCAGCTATTCGTCCCCCTACGAGCAGTACTTC; J gene: TRBJ2-7; V gene: TRBV11-3; D gene: -; clone size: -
CDR3 protein: CASSESGRVADTQYF; CDR3 DNA: TGTGCCAGCAGTGAATCCGGCAGGGTGGCAGATACGCAGTATTTT; J gene: TRBJ2-3; V gene: TRBV25-1; D gene: -; clone size: -
CDR3 protein: CASSSLAGGQETQYF; CDR3 DNA: TGTGCCAGCAGCTCACTAGCGGGGGGACAAGAGACCCAGTACTTC; J gene: TRBJ2-5; V gene: TRBV7-6; D gene: TRBD2; clone size: once
CDR3 protein: CASSNYGYSQPQHF; CDR3 DNA: TGTGCCAGCAGTAATTATGGTTATAGTCAGCCCCAGCATTTT; J gene: TRBJ1-5; V gene: TRBV21-1; D gene: -; clone size: -
CDR3 protein: CASSSDWGTGTYEQYF; CDR3 DNA: TGTGCCAGCAGCTCCGATTGGGGGACAGGCACCTACGAGCAGTACTTC; J gene: TRBJ2-7; V gene: TRBV5-6; D gene: TRBD1; clone size: -
CDR3 protein: CASSIETTGGGYTF; CDR3 DNA: TGTGCCAGTAGTATAGAAACTACAGGGGGGGGCTACACCTTC; J gene: TRBJ1-2; V gene: TRBV19; D gene: TRBD1; clone size: -
CDR3 protein: CASSAGARGYEQYF; CDR3 DNA: TGTGCCAGCAGCGCCGGGGCCAGGGGCTACGAGCAGTACTTC; J gene: TRBJ2-7; V gene: TRBV11-2; D gene: -; clone size: -
CDR3 protein: CASSLGAGESYNEQFF; CDR3 DNA: TGTGCCAGTAGCCTGGGAGCGGGAGAATCCTACAATGAGCAGTTCTTC; J gene: TRBJ2-1; V gene: TRBV19; D gene: TRBD2; clone size: -
CDR3 protein: CAWSASGRATDTQYF; CDR3 DNA: TGTGCCTGGAGCGCGAGCGGGAGGGCCACAGATACGCAGTATTTT; J gene: TRBJ2-3; V gene: TRBV30; D gene: TRBD2; clone size: -
CDR3 protein: CASTLGGASSDTQYF; CDR3 DNA: TGTGCCAGCACTCTAGGTGGGGCTAGTTCAGATACGCAGTATTTT; J gene: TRBJ2-3; V gene: TRBV28; D gene: -; clone size: once
CDR3 protein: CASSYGGLGGYNEQFF; CDR3 DNA: TGTGCCAGCAGTTACGGGGGACTGGGGGGGTACAATGAGCAGTTCTTC; J gene: TRBJ2-1; V gene: TRBV6-5; D gene: TRBD2; clone size: -
CDR3 protein: CAWGGDMNTEAFF; CDR3 DNA: TGTGCCTGGGGGGGTGACATGAACACTGAAGCTTTCTTT; J gene: TRBJ1-1; V gene: TRBV30; D gene: -; clone size: -
CDR3 protein: CASSFLTLNTEAFF; CDR3 DNA: TGTGCCAGCAGCTTTCTGACTCTGAACACTGAAGCTTTCTTT; J gene: TRBJ1-1; V gene: TRBV13; D gene: -; clone size: -
CDR3 protein: CASSQVMGRAGEKLFF; CDR3 DNA: TGTGCCAGCAGCCAAGTAATGGGCAGGGCCGGTGAAAAACTGTTTTTT; J gene: TRBJ1-4; V gene: TRBV14; D gene: -; clone size: once
CDR3 protein: CASSEGEGQGMWQFF; CDR3 DNA: TGTGCCAGCAGTGAAGGAGAAGGACAGGGCATGTGGCAGTTCTTC; J gene: TRBJ2-1; V gene: TRBV2; D gene: TRBD1; clone size: -
CDR3 protein: CSVEGGLAGGYEQYF; CDR3 DNA: TGCAGCGTTGAAGGGGGACTAGCGGGAGGATACGAGCAGTACTTC; J gene: TRBJ2-7; V gene: TRBV29-1; D gene: TRBD2; clone size: -
CDR3 protein: CASSPTGDVDTEAFF; CDR3 DNA: TGTGCCAGCAGTCCTACAGGGGATGTAGACACTGAAGCTTTCTTT; J gene: TRBJ1-1; V gene: TRBV6-5; D gene: TRBD1; clone size: -
CDR3 protein: CSASSYMNTEAFF; CDR3 DNA: TGCAGTGCTAGTAGTTACATGAACACTGAAGCTTTCTTT; J gene: TRBJ1-1; V gene: TRBV20-1; D gene: -; clone size: -
CDR3 protein: CASTRRGVGELFF; CDR3 DNA: TGTGCCAGCACCAGGCGGGGGGTCGGGGAGCTGTTTTTT; J gene: TRBJ2-2; V gene: TRBV13; D gene: TRBD2; clone size: -
CDR3 protein: CASSFYRDYQETQYF; CDR3 DNA: TGTGCCAGCAGCTTTTACCGGGACTACCAAGAGACCCAGTACTTC; J gene: TRBJ2-5; V gene: TRBV7-2; D gene: -; clone size: -
CDR3 protein: CASSSTTGGLTEAFF; CDR3 DNA: TGTGCCAGCAGCTCCACGACAGGGGGCCTCACTGAAGCTTTCTTT; J gene: TRBJ1-1; V gene: TRBV5-4; D gene: TRBD1; clone size: once
CDR3 protein: CASSLGYRGQLNTEAFF; CDR3 DNA: TGTGCCAGCAGCTTAGGGTACCGGGGACAGTTGAACACTGAAGCTTTCTTT; J gene: TRBJ1-1; V gene: TRBV7-9; D gene: TRBD1; clone size: -
CDR3 protein: CASGLAREETQYF; CDR3 DNA: TGTGCTAGTGGTTTGGCACGGGAAGAGACCCAGTACTTC; J gene: TRBJ2-5; V gene: TRBV12-5; D gene: -; clone size: -
CDR3 protein: CASSPGLAGAEQYF; CDR3 DNA: TGTGCCAGCAGCCCGGGACTAGCGGGAGCCGAGCAGTACTTC; J gene: TRBJ2-7; V gene: TRBV7-9; D gene: TRBD2; clone size: -